This T cell receptor beta chain is drawn from a study of cytomegalovirus exposure and HLA in healthy donors. Study as a whole: Of a few hundred genotyped donors, 81% grouped in the Caucasian-associated ancestry cluster.

Healthy individuals who donated bone marrow served as the donors. With 60 Vbeta and 13 Jbeta primers, the PCR was carried out. Profiled with immunoSEQ multiplex PCR; TCRdb holds only in-frame clones, not every one. This repertoire shows under 140,000 clones, 78% found once; its top ten account for around 1.3%. The V gene's germline CDR1 is MGHRA and CDR2 YSYEKL. V shed 0 bases and J 4 bases; nucleotides not matched to a gene: 3. CDR3 length equals 15 residues. Sample: PBMCs. V usage is TRBV4-1 and J usage is TRBJ2-7; 10 bases align to TRBD1. The sequence was collected from a woman aged 30 to 39 in good health and CMV-seronegative. Written as DNA, the CDR3 is TGCGCCAGCAGCCAAGACCGGGACAGGGGTTACGAGCAGTACTTC. This sequence encodes CASSQDRDRGYEQYF.